This TCR beta chain was sequenced in a study of vaccination and CD4 T cells after COVID-19. For the study at large: The convalescents comprised six males and four females, two of them Hispanic.

Germline V gene lookup returns CDR1 SQVTM and CDR2 ANQGSEA. V was cut by 1 base and J by 2 bases, with 12 bases left in between. The CDR3 contains 14 residues. CD4+ T cells that had been cultured provided DNA sequenced with the Oncomine TCR Beta short-read assay. TCRdb re-called the PCR reads through MiXCR, storing one row per CDR3 protein. The sample holds around 19,000 distinct CDR3 sequences, around 55% seen once. Regarding this clonotype: The antigen is unknown.

The treatment is: approximately 10-day PBMC culture with coronavirus spike peptide pools or control peptides (ViraFEST assay). TCRs were sequenced by ViraFEST after antigen-specific T cells had been expanded with peptide pools. The J gene is TRBJ2-7, the V gene TRBV29-1, with D tentatively TRBD2 (5 bases). This receptor was identified in a human donor who had recovered from COVID-19. Source material: CD4+ T cells from blood, cultured in vitro. CDR3 sequence (DNA): TGCAGCGTTGAAGCCGCCGGGATCCCCTACGAGCAGTACTTC. Amino acid sequence: CSVEAAGIPYEQYF.